Listed below are T cell receptor beta chains from one sample, sequenced in a study of somatic mutations in cytotoxic T cells in rheumatoid arthritis. The assay was immunoSEQ multiplex PCR, and TCRdb's table has in-frame clones only and misses some. This sample has approximately 20,000 clones, with about 80% found just once. The sample consisted of CD8+ T cells sorted from blood. These receptor sequences come from a woman aged 45-60 years in good health. Both conserved end residues are part of each CDR3. D genes are given only for firm matches. Some rows have no size entry. The others give once, few or many, or a class for an expanded clone.

abundance: once
v_gene: TRBV11-2
j_gene: TRBJ1-5
d_gene: -
CDR3nt: TGTGCCAGCAGCTCCCTGGAGGGTCAGCCCCAGCATTTT
CDR3aa: CASSSLEGQPQHF

abundance: -
v_gene: TRBV28
j_gene: TRBJ2-7
d_gene: -
CDR3nt: TGTGCCAGCAGTACTCCGGGGGAAGAATTTCGGTACGAGCAGTACTTC
CDR3aa: CASSTPGEEFRYEQYF

abundance: -
v_gene: TRBV18
j_gene: TRBJ2-5
d_gene: -
CDR3nt: TGTGCCAGCTCACTTAGCTATTCGTACCAAGAGACCCAGTACTTC
CDR3aa: CASSLSYSYQETQYF

abundance: -
v_gene: TRBV7-9
j_gene: TRBJ2-2
d_gene: TRBD1
CDR3nt: TGTGCCAGCAGGCCCGGGACAGGGTCCACCGGGGAGCTGTTTTTT
CDR3aa: CASRPGTGSTGELFF

abundance: once
v_gene: TRBV4-3
j_gene: TRBJ1-2
d_gene: TRBD1
CDR3nt: TGCGCCAGCAGCCAAGAACGGACAGGGATTAACTATGGCTACACCTTC
CDR3aa: CASSQERTGINYGYTF

abundance: few
v_gene: TRBV27
j_gene: TRBJ2-1
d_gene: -
CDR3nt: TGTGCCAGCGGCCCGGACTCCAATGAGCAGTTCTTC
CDR3aa: CASGPDSNEQFF

abundance: once
v_gene: TRBV9
j_gene: TRBJ2-3
d_gene: TRBD2
CDR3nt: TGTGCCAGCAGTGATAACCCCGCTAGCGGGAGGTCAGATACGCAGTATTTT
CDR3aa: CASSDNPASGRSDTQYF

abundance: -
v_gene: TRBV5-8
j_gene: TRBJ2-5
d_gene: -
CDR3nt: TGTGCCAGCAGCTTGATGGGAGGCCCTTACTTC
CDR3aa: CASSLMGGPYF

abundance: -
v_gene: TRBV10-1
j_gene: TRBJ2-3
d_gene: -
CDR3nt: TGCGCCAGCAGTGATGCGGGATTTAGCACAGATACGCAGTATTTT
CDR3aa: CASSDAGFSTDTQYF

abundance: -
v_gene: TRBV7-9
j_gene: TRBJ2-1
d_gene: -
CDR3nt: TGTGCCAGCAGCATTGCTGAGCAGTTCTTC
CDR3aa: CASSIAEQFF

abundance: -
v_gene: TRBV19
j_gene: TRBJ2-7
d_gene: -
CDR3nt: TGTGCCAGTAGTATCTACGCGGGACCTTCCTACGAGCAGTACTTC
CDR3aa: CASSIYAGPSYEQYF

abundance: -
v_gene: TRBV9
j_gene: TRBJ2-5
d_gene: TRBD2
CDR3nt: TGTGCCAGCAGCGTAGGGTCTAGCGGGGGGTCCCAAGAGACCCAGTACTTC
CDR3aa: CASSVGSSGGSQETQYF

abundance: -
v_gene: TRBV9
j_gene: TRBJ2-1
d_gene: TRBD2
CDR3nt: TGTGCCAGCAGTCACGGACTAGCGGGGGGATATGAGCAGTTCTTC
CDR3aa: CASSHGLAGGYEQFF

abundance: -
v_gene: TRBV11-2
j_gene: TRBJ2-7
d_gene: -
CDR3nt: TGTGCCAGCAGCTTAGGGTTGGGGTACGAGCAGTACTTC
CDR3aa: CASSLGLGYEQYF

abundance: -
v_gene: TRBV19
j_gene: TRBJ2-3
d_gene: -
CDR3nt: TGTGCCAGTAGTATAGGCCAGGGAATGAGCACAGATACGCAGTATTTT
CDR3aa: CASSIGQGMSTDTQYF

abundance: -
v_gene: TRBV6-6
j_gene: TRBJ2-1
d_gene: TRBD1
CDR3nt: TGTGCCAGCAGTTACTCGGGGACAGGGTACAATGAGCAGTTCTTC
CDR3aa: CASSYSGTGYNEQFF

abundance: few
v_gene: TRBV30
j_gene: TRBJ2-7
d_gene: -
CDR3nt: TGTGCCTCTGCGGGTCAGACCTACGAGCAGTACTTC
CDR3aa: CASAGQTYEQYF

abundance: few
v_gene: TRBV27
j_gene: TRBJ1-1
d_gene: TRBD1
CDR3nt: TGTGCCAGCAGTTGGATCGGGGGAATTCCGGGACAGGTGAACACTGAAGCTTTCTTT
CDR3aa: CASSWIGGIPGQVNTEAFF

abundance: -
v_gene: TRBV28
j_gene: TRBJ1-4
d_gene: -
CDR3nt: TGTGCCAGCAGCCCGGGACTGTTTAATGAAAAACTGTTTTTT
CDR3aa: CASSPGLFNEKLFF

abundance: once
v_gene: TRBV2
j_gene: TRBJ1-1
d_gene: -
CDR3nt: TGTGCCAGCAGTGACCCCTGGGCAGGGGTGAACACTGAAGCTTTCTTT
CDR3aa: CASSDPWAGVNTEAFF

abundance: -
v_gene: TRBV2
j_gene: TRBJ1-5
d_gene: -
CDR3nt: TGTGCCAGCAGTGGCAGCAATCAGCCCCAGCATTTT
CDR3aa: CASSGSNQPQHF

abundance: -
v_gene: TRBV5-8
j_gene: TRBJ2-7
d_gene: -
CDR3nt: TGTGCCAGCAGCTCCCCTGTTACCTACGAGCAGTACTTC
CDR3aa: CASSSPVTYEQYF

abundance: -
v_gene: TRBV4-1
j_gene: TRBJ1-2
d_gene: TRBD1
CDR3nt: TGCGCCAGCAGCCAAGAGCAGGGACAGTTTTATGGCTACACCTTC
CDR3aa: CASSQEQGQFYGYTF

abundance: -
v_gene: TRBV28
j_gene: TRBJ2-3
d_gene: -
CDR3nt: TGTGCCAGCAGTTTTTCTTTAGATACGCAGTATTTT
CDR3aa: CASSFSLDTQYF

abundance: -
v_gene: TRBV2
j_gene: TRBJ2-1
d_gene: -
CDR3nt: TGTGCCAGCTCGGCACTTAAACAGGGTAACAATGAGCAGTTCTTC
CDR3aa: CASSALKQGNNEQFF

abundance: -
v_gene: TRBV19
j_gene: TRBJ2-1
d_gene: -
CDR3nt: TGTGCCAGTAGTGCATATAGCGGCAATGAGCAGTTCTTC
CDR3aa: CASSAYSGNEQFF

abundance: -
v_gene: TRBV19
j_gene: TRBJ1-1
d_gene: -
CDR3nt: TGTGCCAGTAGTTCCTACACGAACACTGAAGCTTTCTTT
CDR3aa: CASSSYTNTEAFF

abundance: -
v_gene: TRBV27
j_gene: TRBJ2-2
d_gene: TRBD1
CDR3nt: TGTGCCAGCAACATAGACAGGGGCACCGGGGAGCTGTTTTTT
CDR3aa: CASNIDRGTGELFF

abundance: -
v_gene: TRBV11-2
j_gene: TRBJ2-5
d_gene: TRBD1
CDR3nt: TGTGCCAGCGCCGAGGGGGCCTGGACCCAGTACTTC
CDR3aa: CASAEGAWTQYF

abundance: few
v_gene: TRBV9
j_gene: TRBJ1-1
d_gene: -
CDR3nt: TGTGCCAGCAGCCCCCGAACGGGGGACACGAGGGGAATGAACACTGAAGCTTTCTTT
CDR3aa: CASSPRTGDTRGMNTEAFF

abundance: once
v_gene: TRBV15
j_gene: TRBJ2-3
d_gene: -
CDR3nt: TGTGCCACCAGCAGGGCCGACTCAGGCACAGATACGCAGTATTTT
CDR3aa: CATSRADSGTDTQYF

abundance: -
v_gene: TRBV28
j_gene: TRBJ1-6
d_gene: -
CDR3nt: TGTGCCAGCAGACCCGGGACTCATACTTCACCCCTCCACTTT
CDR3aa: CASRPGTHTSPLHF

abundance: -
v_gene: TRBV14
j_gene: TRBJ2-1
d_gene: -
CDR3nt: TGTGCCAGCAGCCAAGATCCCCGGAATGAGCAGTTCTTC
CDR3aa: CASSQDPRNEQFF

abundance: few
v_gene: TRBV4-2
j_gene: TRBJ1-5
d_gene: TRBD1
CDR3nt: TGTGCCAGCAGCCAAGAGGGACAGGGTTGGTGGCCCCAGCATTTT
CDR3aa: CASSQEGQGWWPQHF

abundance: -
v_gene: TRBV6-1
j_gene: TRBJ2-5
d_gene: TRBD1
CDR3nt: TGTGCCAGCAGTGAGAGAAACAGGGGAAAAGAGACCCAGTACTTC
CDR3aa: CASSERNRGKETQYF

abundance: once
v_gene: TRBV2
j_gene: TRBJ2-1
d_gene: -
CDR3nt: TGTGCCAGCAGTGAAGCAGGGTACAATGAGCAGTTCTTC
CDR3aa: CASSEAGYNEQFF

abundance: -
v_gene: TRBV27
j_gene: TRBJ1-2
d_gene: TRBD1
CDR3nt: TGTGCCAGCAGGTCCAGGGGGCTGGGCTATGGCTACACCTTC
CDR3aa: CASRSRGLGYGYTF

abundance: once
v_gene: TRBV9
j_gene: TRBJ1-1
d_gene: -
CDR3nt: TGTGCCAGCAGCGTAGTGGCAGGGGCGAACACTGAAGCTTTCTTT
CDR3aa: CASSVVAGANTEAFF

abundance: -
v_gene: TRBV5-3
j_gene: TRBJ2-1
d_gene: TRBD2
CDR3nt: TGTGCCAGAAGTTCGACTAGCGGAGTCTACAATGAGCAGTTCTTC
CDR3aa: CARSSTSGVYNEQFF

abundance: -
v_gene: TRBV6-1
j_gene: TRBJ2-1
d_gene: TRBD1
CDR3nt: TGTGCCAGCAGCCGGGACAGGTCGTACAATGAGCAGTTCTTC
CDR3aa: CASSRDRSYNEQFF

abundance: -
v_gene: TRBV4-3
j_gene: TRBJ2-3
d_gene: -
CDR3nt: TGCGCCAGCAGCCAAGAAGACCGAGTCGCAGATACGCAGTATTTT
CDR3aa: CASSQEDRVADTQYF

abundance: -
v_gene: TRBV7-9
j_gene: TRBJ2-7
d_gene: -
CDR3nt: TGTGCCAGCAGCCTATATGACACGGGGCAGTACTTC
CDR3aa: CASSLYDTGQYF

abundance: -
v_gene: TRBV29-1
j_gene: TRBJ2-7
d_gene: -
CDR3nt: TGCAGCGTTGAGACCGGGGGGCGCCCCTACGAGCAGTACTTC
CDR3aa: CSVETGGRPYEQYF

abundance: -
v_gene: TRBV11-2
j_gene: TRBJ2-4
d_gene: -
CDR3nt: TGTGCCAGCAGCGGGGTGAAGGGCGGAAACATTCAGTACTTC
CDR3aa: CASSGVKGGNIQYF

abundance: -
v_gene: TRBV5-1
j_gene: TRBJ2-7
d_gene: TRBD2
CDR3nt: TGCGCCAGCAGCTTGGGAGCGGGGGAAACCTACGAGCAGTACTTC
CDR3aa: CASSLGAGETYEQYF

abundance: -
v_gene: TRBV13
j_gene: TRBJ2-1
d_gene: TRBD2
CDR3nt: TGTGCCAGCAGCCCGGGGGGTGGGTCCAATGAGCAGTTCTTC
CDR3aa: CASSPGGGSNEQFF

abundance: few
v_gene: TRBV30
j_gene: TRBJ2-2
d_gene: -
CDR3nt: TGTGCCTGGGGAGGGGGGCCCGGGGAGCTGTTTTTT
CDR3aa: CAWGGGPGELFF

abundance: -
v_gene: TRBV5-1
j_gene: TRBJ2-1
d_gene: TRBD2
CDR3nt: TGCGCCAGCAGCTTGGTGGGGACTAGCAATGAGCAGTTCTTC
CDR3aa: CASSLVGTSNEQFF

abundance: -
v_gene: TRBV7-8
j_gene: TRBJ2-7
d_gene: TRBD2
CDR3nt: TGTGCCAGCACACCGGCGGGGGGCGAGCAGTACTTC
CDR3aa: CASTPAGGEQYF

abundance: -
v_gene: TRBV6-5
j_gene: TRBJ1-1
d_gene: -
CDR3nt: TGTGCCAGCAGTTACTCGAATGGGAACACTGAAGCTTTCTTT
CDR3aa: CASSYSNGNTEAFF

abundance: -
v_gene: TRBV2
j_gene: TRBJ2-3
d_gene: -
CDR3nt: TGTGCCAGCAGGCAGGCCCGGATTTTCACAGATACGCAGTATTTT
CDR3aa: CASRQARIFTDTQYF